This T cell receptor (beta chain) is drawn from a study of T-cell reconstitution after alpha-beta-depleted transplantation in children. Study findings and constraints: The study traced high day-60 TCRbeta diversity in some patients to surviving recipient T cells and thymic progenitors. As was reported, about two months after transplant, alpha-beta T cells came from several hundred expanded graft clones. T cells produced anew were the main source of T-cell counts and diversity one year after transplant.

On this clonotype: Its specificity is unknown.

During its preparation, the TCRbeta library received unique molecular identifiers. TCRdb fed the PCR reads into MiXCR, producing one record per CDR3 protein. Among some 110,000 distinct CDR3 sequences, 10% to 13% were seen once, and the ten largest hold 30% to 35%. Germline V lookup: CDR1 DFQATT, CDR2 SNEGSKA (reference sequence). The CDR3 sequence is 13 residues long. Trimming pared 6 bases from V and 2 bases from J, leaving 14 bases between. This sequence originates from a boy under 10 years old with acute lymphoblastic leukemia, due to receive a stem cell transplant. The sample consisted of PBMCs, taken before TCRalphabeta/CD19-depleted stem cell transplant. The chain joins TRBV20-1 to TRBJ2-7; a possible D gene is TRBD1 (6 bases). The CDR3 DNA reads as TGCAGTGCCACGAGGGGGTTCGCCTACGAGCAGTACTTC. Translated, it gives CSATRGFAYEQYF.